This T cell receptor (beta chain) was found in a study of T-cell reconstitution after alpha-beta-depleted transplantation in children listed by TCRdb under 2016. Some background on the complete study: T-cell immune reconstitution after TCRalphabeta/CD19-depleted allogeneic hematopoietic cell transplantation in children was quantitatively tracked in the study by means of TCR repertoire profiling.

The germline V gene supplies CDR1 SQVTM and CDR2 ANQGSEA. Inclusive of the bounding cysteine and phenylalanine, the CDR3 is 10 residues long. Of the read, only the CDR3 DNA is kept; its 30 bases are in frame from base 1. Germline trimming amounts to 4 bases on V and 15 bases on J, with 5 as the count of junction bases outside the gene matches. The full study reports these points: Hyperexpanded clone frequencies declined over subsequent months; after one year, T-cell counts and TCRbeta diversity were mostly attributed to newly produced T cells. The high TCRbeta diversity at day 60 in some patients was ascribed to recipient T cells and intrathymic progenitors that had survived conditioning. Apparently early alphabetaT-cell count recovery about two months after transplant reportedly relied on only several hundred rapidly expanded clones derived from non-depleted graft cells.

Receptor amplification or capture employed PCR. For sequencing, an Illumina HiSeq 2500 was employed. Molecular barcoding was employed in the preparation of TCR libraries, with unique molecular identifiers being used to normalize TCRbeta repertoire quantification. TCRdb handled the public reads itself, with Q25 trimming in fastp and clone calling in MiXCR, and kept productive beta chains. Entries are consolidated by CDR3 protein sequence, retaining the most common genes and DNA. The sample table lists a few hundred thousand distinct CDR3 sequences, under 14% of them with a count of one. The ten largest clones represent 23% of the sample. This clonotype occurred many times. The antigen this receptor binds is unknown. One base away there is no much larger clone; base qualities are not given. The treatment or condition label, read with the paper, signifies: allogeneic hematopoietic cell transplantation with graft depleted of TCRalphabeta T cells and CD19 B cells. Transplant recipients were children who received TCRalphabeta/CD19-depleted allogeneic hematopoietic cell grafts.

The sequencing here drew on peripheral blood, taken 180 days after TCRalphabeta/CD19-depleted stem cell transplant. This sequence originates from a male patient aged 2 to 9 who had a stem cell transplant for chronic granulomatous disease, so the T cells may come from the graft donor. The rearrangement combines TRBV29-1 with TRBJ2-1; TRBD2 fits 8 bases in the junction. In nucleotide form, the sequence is TGCAGCGTTGCCGGGACTAGAAGGTTCTTC. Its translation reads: CSVAGTRRFF.